This T cell receptor (beta chain) was captured by sequencing in a study of shared clonotypes between healthy human individuals. TCRdb's table, derived via immunoSEQ multiplex PCR, lists solely in-frame clones and lacks some. The profile covers under 2.5 million clones, with less than 95% appearing a single time and about 0.36% taken by the ten largest. Looked up from germline, CDR1 is SGHTS and CDR2 is YDEGEE. This CDR3 is built from 15 residues. V lost 1 base, J lost 5 bases, and 12 bases lay in between. The rearrangement uses TRBV5-8 and TRBJ1-4; tentatively, D is TRBD1 (5 bases). Sequencing input: naive CD4+ T cells from PBMCs. This sample's subset: CD45RA+ positively selected. This clonotype was obtained from a man aged 18 to 29 in good health. Some clones in this sample may be carry-over from other donors' samples. This chain's CDR3 is CASSLQGWPNEKLFF. Written as DNA, the CDR3 is TGTGCCAGCAGCTTGCAGGGTTGGCCGAATGAAAAACTGTTTTTT.